This T cell receptor beta chain was retrieved from a study of CXCR3-negative and CXCR3-positive naive CD8 T cells (dated by TCRdb to about 2019). Regarding the study in general: In total, roughly 140 million TRB reads were obtained, which works out to roughly 1.5 +/- 0.3 million reads per library. Diversity and physicochemical repertoire analyses covered 11 donors pooled from two independent experiments. Naive subsets from a handful of donors and memory cells from 3 donors were included in the TRBV-TRBJ cluster analysis. The paper's findings and limits, for the study overall: Both naive subsets had comparably high repertoire diversity, while memory CD8+ T cells had much lower repertoire diversity. Compared with CXCR3-negative naive cells, CXCR3-positive naive cells had TRB CDR3s with higher hydrophobicity (lower Kidera factor 4), lower energy, and higher strength and volume indices. Because surface CD5, which is linked to self-reactivity in mice, was comparable between the naive subsets, TCR interaction strength was also inferred from TRB CDR3 physicochemical properties. Freshly isolated PBMCs were used for most assays because CXCR3 expression partially decreased after cryopreservation. Within the same donor, TRBV-TRBJ usage looked similar between naive CXCR3-negative and CXCR3-positive cells, but memory cells had distinct patterns.

For this clonotype: Its antigen target is currently unknown.

The CDR3 covers 14 residues, taking in both the cysteine and the phenylalanine. No DNA is given. The germline V gene supplies CDR1 KGHSH and CDR2 LQKENI. For each CD8+ T cell subset, flow sorting was done in triplicate, and 310,000 or so cells per subset went directly into RLT lysis buffer. To keep memory contaminants out, a stringent definition of naive CD8+ T cells was applied: CD45RO-CCR7+CD27+CD95-. Peripheral blood mononuclear cells were isolated from buffy coats using standard density gradient centrifugation. A FACSAria III was used to flow-sort naive CXCR3-negative and CXCR3-positive CD8+ T cells. An RNeasy Mini Kit was used to extract total RNA from the sorted cells. The data were produced on a NextSeq 550. The Human TCR Profiling Kit (MiLaboratory) was used to make UMI-labeled 5' RACE TRB cDNA libraries. cDNA synthesis used the entire amount of extracted RNA, and PCR amplification then used the entire amount of cDNA produced. The libraries were made side by side, with each library going through the same number of PCR cycles. The authors' analysis ran thus. With a minimum of two reads required per UMI, MIGEC and MiXCR pulled out about 50,000 +/- 10,000 unique UMI-labeled TRB cDNA molecules from each library. Each library averaged roughly 36,000 +/- 9,600 functional in-frame TRB CDR3 nucleotide clonotypes without stop codons. After downsampling to 5000 UMI-labeled TRB molecules per sample, diversity metrics, including normalized Shannon-Wiener and Chao1, were computed in VDJtools. VDJtools computed clonotype-size-weighted physicochemical properties of the central five CDR3 residues: interaction energy, strength, volume and Kidera factor 4. The reads underwent TCRdb reprocessing, giving one record for each CDR3 protein sequence and no DNA. The V and J calls reflect TCRdb's pipeline rather than the authors' work. The sample's clone listing holds about 63,000 distinct CDR3 sequences. The ten most abundant clones make up around 4.9% of the sample.

Sequenced input: naive CXCR3+ CD8+ T cells from blood. The meaning of the sample's cell subset or site label: CD45RO-CCR7+CD27+CD95- naive CD8+ T cells expressing CXCR3 (TNR3+). The chain is encoded by TRBV18 joined to TRBJ1-1; the D call of TRBD1 rests on TCRdb alone, since no DNA is present to check it. The sequence came from a human donor in good health. Some clones in this sample may be carry-over from other donors' samples. The CDR3 has the sequence CASSTGAWGTEAFF. This CDR3, with the reference TRBV18 and TRBJ1-1 proteins standing in past its ends, gives the full variable domain NAGVMQNPRHLVRRRGQEARLRCSPMKGHSHVYWYRQLPEEGLKFMVYLQKENIIDESGMPKERFSAEFPKEGPSILRIQQVVRGDSAAYFCASSTGAWGTEAFFGQGTRLTVV.